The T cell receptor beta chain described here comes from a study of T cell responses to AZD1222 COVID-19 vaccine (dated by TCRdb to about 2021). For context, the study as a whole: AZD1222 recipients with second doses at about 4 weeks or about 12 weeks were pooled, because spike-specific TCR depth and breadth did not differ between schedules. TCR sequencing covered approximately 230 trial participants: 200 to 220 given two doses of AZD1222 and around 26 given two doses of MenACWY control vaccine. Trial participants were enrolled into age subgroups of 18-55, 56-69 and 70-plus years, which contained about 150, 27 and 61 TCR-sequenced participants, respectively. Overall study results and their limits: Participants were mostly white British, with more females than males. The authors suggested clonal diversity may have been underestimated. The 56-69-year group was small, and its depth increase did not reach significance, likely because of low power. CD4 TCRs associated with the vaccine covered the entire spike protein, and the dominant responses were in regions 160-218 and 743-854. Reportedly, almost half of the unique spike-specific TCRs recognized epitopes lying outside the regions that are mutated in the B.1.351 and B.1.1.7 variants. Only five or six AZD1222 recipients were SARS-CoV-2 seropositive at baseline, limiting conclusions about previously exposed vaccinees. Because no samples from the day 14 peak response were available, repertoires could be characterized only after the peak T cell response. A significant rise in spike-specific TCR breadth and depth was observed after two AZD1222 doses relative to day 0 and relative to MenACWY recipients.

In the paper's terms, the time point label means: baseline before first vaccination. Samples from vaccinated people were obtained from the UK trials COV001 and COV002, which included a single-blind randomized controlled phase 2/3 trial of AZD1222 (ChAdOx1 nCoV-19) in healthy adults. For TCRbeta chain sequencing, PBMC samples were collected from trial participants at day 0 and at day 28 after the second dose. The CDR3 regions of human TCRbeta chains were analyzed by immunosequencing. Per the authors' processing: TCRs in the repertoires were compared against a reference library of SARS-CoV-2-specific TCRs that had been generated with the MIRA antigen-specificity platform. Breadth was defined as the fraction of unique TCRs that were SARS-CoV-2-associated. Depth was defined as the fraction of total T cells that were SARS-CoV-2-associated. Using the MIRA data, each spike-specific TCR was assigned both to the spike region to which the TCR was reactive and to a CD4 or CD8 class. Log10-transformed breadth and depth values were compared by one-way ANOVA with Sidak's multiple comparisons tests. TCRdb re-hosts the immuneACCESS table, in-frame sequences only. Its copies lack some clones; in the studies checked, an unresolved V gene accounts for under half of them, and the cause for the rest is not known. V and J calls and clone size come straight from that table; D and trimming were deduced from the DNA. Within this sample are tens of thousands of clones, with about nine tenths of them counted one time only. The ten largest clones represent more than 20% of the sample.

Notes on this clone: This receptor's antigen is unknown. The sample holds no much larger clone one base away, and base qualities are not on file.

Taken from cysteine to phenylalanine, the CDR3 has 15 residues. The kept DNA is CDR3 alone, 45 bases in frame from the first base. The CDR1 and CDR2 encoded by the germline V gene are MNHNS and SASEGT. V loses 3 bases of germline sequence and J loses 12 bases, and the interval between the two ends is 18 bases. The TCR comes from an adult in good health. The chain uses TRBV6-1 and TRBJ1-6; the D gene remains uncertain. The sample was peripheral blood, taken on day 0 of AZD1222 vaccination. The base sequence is TGTGCCAGCAGTGACGTCTCCACAGCTCAAGAACCCCTCCACTTT. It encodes CASSDVSTAQEPLHF.